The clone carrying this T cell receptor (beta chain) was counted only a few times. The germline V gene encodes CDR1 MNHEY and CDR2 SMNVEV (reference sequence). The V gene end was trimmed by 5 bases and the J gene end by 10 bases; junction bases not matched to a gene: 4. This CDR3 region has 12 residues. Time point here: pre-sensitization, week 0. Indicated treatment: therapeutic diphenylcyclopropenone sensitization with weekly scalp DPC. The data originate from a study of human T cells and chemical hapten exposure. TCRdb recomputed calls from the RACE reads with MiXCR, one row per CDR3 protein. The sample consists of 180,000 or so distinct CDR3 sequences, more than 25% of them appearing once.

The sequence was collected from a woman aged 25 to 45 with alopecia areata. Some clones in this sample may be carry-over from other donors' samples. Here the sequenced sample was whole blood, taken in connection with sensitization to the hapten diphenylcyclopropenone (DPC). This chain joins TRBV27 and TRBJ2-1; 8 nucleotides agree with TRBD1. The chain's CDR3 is CASSPRTGEQFF. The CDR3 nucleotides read TGTGCCAGCAGTCCACGGACAGGGGAGCAGTTCTTC.